The 4 T cell receptor beta chains presented below share a single source sample, sequenced in a study of identical twins. TCRdb re-derived calls from the 5' RACE reads in MiXCR, one entry per CDR3 protein. The table records about 300,000 distinct CDR3 sequences, over 9% of them present only once. The same data also went into a second study, on yellow fever vaccine responses in identical twins.

The sample consisted of CD8+ T cells sorted from blood. Receptors originate from a woman between 18 and 29 years old in good health.

The sample holds a few counts of this clonotype. This CDR3 reads CASSQGGRTGGFEQYF. The CDR3 DNA follows: TGCGCCAGCAGCCAAGGAGGGAGGACAGGGGGCTTCGAGCAGTACTTC. This rearrangement joins TRBV4-1 to TRBJ2-7, with 11 nucleotides matching TRBD1. CDR1 is MGHRA and CDR2 is YSYEKL in the germline V gene. The CDR3 sequence is 16 residues long. J lost 6 bases, V lost 1 base, and 8 bases had no gene match.

The rearrangement joins TRBV9 to TRBJ2-5, with TRBD1 matching 9 bases. With V trimmed by 4 bases and J by 2 bases, 6 bases remained unmatched. The CDR3 covers 15 residues. Germline V gene lookup returns CDR1 SGDLS and CDR2 YYNGEE. The CDR3 sequence: CASSSGTGLQETQYF. The CDR3 DNA is TGTGCCAGCAGCTCCGGGACAGGGCTACAAGAGACCCAGTACTTC.

There are many counts of this clonotype. V and J are TRBV6-1 and TRBJ2-1; the D is unclear. CDR1 is MNHNS and CDR2 is SASEGT in the germline V gene. Trimming left V 5 bases short and J 4 bases short, with 18 bases between. The CDR3 loop spans 16 amino acids. The CDR3 here is CASSPRPESQYNEQFF. The DNA of the CDR3 is TGTGCCAGCAGTCCCCGACCAGAATCTCAATACAATGAGCAGTTCTTC.

V is TRBV27 and J is TRBJ2-2; 11 nucleotides line up with TRBD2. The CDR3 loop spans 17 amino acids. CDR1 is MNHEY, CDR2 SMNVEV, per germline (reference sequence). V trimming: 2 bases; J trimming: 5 bases; junction bases outside the gene matches: 7. The DNA of the CDR3 is TGTGCCAGCAGTTTACGTATAACTAGCGGGAGAACCGGGGAGCTGTTTTTT. Amino acid sequence: CASSLRITSGRTGELFF.